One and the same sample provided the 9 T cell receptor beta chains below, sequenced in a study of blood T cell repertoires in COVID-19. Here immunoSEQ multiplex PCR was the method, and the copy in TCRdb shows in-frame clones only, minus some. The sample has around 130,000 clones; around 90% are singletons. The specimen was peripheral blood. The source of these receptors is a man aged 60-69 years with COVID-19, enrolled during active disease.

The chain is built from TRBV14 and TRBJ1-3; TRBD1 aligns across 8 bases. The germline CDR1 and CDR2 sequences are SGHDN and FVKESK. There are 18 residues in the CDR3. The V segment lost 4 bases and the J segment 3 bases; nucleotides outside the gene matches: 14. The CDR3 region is CASSPPDRAEEFGNTIYF. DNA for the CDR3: TGTGCCAGCAGCCCCCCGGACAGGGCAGAGGAGTTTGGAAACACCATATATTTT.

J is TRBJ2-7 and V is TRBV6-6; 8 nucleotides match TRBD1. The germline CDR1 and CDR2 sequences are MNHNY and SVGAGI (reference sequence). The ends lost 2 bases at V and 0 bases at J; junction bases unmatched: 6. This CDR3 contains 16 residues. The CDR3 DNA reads TGTGCCAGCAGTTACGCAGGACAGGGATTCTCCTACGAGCAGTACTTC. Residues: CASSYAGQGFSYEQYF.

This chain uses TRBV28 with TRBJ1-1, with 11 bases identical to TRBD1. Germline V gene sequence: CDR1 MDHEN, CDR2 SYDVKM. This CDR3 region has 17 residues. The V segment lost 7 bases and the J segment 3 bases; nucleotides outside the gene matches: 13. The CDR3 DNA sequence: TGTGCCAGCACGGAATCGGACAGGGGGCAAATGGACACTGAAGCTTTCTTT. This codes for CASTESDRGQMDTEAFF.

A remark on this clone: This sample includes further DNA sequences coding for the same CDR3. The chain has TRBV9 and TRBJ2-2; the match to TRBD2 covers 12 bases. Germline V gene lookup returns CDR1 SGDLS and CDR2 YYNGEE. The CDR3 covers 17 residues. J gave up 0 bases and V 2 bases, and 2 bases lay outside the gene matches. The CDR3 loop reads CASSVRTSGTNTGELFF. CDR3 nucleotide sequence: TGTGCCAGCAGCGTTCGGACTAGCGGGACGAACACCGGGGAGCTGTTTTTT. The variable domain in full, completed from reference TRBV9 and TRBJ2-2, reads DSGVTQTPKHLITATGQRVTLRCSPRSGDLSVYWYQQSLDQGLQFLIQYYNGEERAKGNILERFSAQQFPDLHSELNLSSLELGDSALYFCASSVRTSGTNTGELFFGEGSRLTVL.

CDR3 nucleotide sequence: TGTGCCAGCAGTGAAAGGGGCAGGGGGCATAATTCACCCCTCCACTTT. This translates into CASSERGRGHNSPLHF. The rearrangement uses TRBV2 and TRBJ1-6; 8 nucleotides match TRBD1. The V segment lost 2 bases and the J segment 5 bases; nucleotides outside the gene matches: 5. The germline V gene encodes CDR1 SNHLY and CDR2 FYNNEI. CDR3 size: 16 residues.

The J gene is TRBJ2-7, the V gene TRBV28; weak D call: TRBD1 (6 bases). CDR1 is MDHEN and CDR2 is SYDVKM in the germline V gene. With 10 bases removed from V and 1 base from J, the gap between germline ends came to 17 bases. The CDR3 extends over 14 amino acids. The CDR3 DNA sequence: TGTGCCACCGCACTAGGGGGTTGGTCCTACGAGCAGTACTTC. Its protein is CATALGGWSYEQYF.

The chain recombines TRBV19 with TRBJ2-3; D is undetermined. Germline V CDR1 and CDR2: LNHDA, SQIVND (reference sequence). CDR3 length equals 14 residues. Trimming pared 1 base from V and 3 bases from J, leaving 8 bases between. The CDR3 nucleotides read TGTGCCAGTAGTATAGTTCCGGGTACAGATACGCAGTATTTT. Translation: CASSIVPGTDTQYF.

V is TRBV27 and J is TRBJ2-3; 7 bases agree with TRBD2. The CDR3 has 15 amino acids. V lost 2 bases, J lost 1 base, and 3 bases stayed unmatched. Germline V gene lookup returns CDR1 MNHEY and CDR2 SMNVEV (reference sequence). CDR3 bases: TGTGCCAGCAGTTTAGAACGGGGGGGCACAGATACGCAGTATTTT. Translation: CASSLERGGTDTQYF.

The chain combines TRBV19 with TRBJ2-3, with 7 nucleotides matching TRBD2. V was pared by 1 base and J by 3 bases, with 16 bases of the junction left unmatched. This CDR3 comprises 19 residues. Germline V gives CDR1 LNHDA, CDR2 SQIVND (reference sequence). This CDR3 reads CASSIVASRLAELTDTQYF. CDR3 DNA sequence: TGTGCCAGTAGTATAGTGGCCTCACGGCTAGCGGAGTTGACAGATACGCAGTATTTT.